This TCR beta chain emerged from a study of blood T cell repertoires in COVID-19. Across the whole study: The United States, Italy and Spain supplied acute and convalescent COVID-19 samples. PBMCs, B-cell-depleted T cells, or T cells were the source of the cDNA or gDNA that made up the material.

As originally analysed: Amplification with reference gene primers provided the estimates of nucleated cell counts. TCRdb's table, derived via immunoSEQ multiplex PCR, lists solely in-frame clones and lacks some. For V, J and clone size, that table is used; D and trimming come from the DNA. The sample yields approximately 110,000 clones, 85% to 90% seen once. The germline V and J ends were trimmed by 4 bases and 1 base, with 11 bases remaining between them. The V gene's germline CDR1 is SGHRS and CDR2 YFSETQ. The CDR3 length is 15 residues. Sequencing used peripheral blood. This sequence was found in a man aged 45-65 years with acute or convalescent COVID-19. The chain combines TRBV5-1 with TRBJ2-2; D call uncertain. CDR3 DNA: TGCGCCAGCAGCCGGCCAGCGCGGAACACCGGGGAGCTGTTTTTT. It yields the protein CASSRPARNTGELFF.